Below, 32 T cell receptor beta chains from the same sample are listed, as sequenced in a study of blood T cells in healthy people across ages. Primed by a sample-barcoded 5' primer and a J-beta primer mix, a second PCR proceeded for roughly 6 to 12 cycles. TCRdb redid the calling of the 5' RACE reads with MiXCR, one entry per CDR3 protein. The sample lists about 720,000 distinct CDR3 sequences; 20% to 25% were seen once. Sequenced input: blood. The receptors originated from a man between 65 and 85 years old in good health.

CDR3: CASVPTGSHEQFF. CDR3 nucleotides: TGTGCCAGCGTACCGACAGGGTCCCATGAGCAGTTCTTC. The chain uses TRBV9 and TRBJ2-1; 7 bases map to TRBD1. V lost 7 bases to trimming and J lost 8 bases; unmatched junction nucleotides: 9. The length of the CDR3 is 13 residues. Germline V lookup: CDR1 SGDLS, CDR2 YYNGEE. The full variable domain, completed using reference TRBV9 and TRBJ2-1, is DSGVTQTPKHLITATGQRVTLRCSPRSGDLSVYWYQQSLDQGLQFLIQYYNGEERAKGNILERFSAQQFPDLHSELNLSSLELGDSALYFCASVPTGSHEQFFGPGTRLTVL.

This clonotype has just a few counts. The chain couples TRBV3-1 to TRBJ2-3; TRBD2 matches at 7 bases. Germline V CDR1 and CDR2: LGHDT, YNNKEL (reference sequence). The CDR3 is 16 residues long. With V trimmed by 4 bases and J by 0 bases, 7 bases remained unmatched. The CDR3 DNA sequence: TGTGCCAGCAGCCGAGCCGGGACTACTAGCACAGATACGCAGTATTTT. Protein product: CASSRAGTTSTDTQYF.

The chain is built from TRBV3-1 and TRBJ2-5, with 11 bases aligning to TRBD2. CDR3 length equals 15 residues. Germline CDR1 is LGHDT and CDR2 is YNNKEL (reference sequence). V dropped 4 bases and J dropped 3; count of bases not matched to a gene: 4. The CDR3 is CASSPQTSGEETQYF. The CDR3 coding sequence is TGTGCCAGCAGCCCCCAGACTAGCGGGGAAGAGACCCAGTACTTC.

V usage is TRBV5-1 and J usage is TRBJ2-5; 11 nucleotides agree with TRBD2. The closer fit of TRBJ2-1 to the DNA end suggests the J call may be wrong. The CDR3 loop spans 16 amino acids. Germline assignment: CDR1 SGHRS and CDR2 YFSETQ. CDR3 sequence reads: CASSFVLAGGFNEQFF. As DNA, the CDR3 is TGCGCCAGCAGCTTCGTCTTAGCGGGAGGGTTTAATGAGCAGTTCTTC.

This clonotype occurred once. The chain is built from TRBV28 and TRBJ2-2; unclear D gene. The V end lost 6 bases, the J end lost 7 bases, and 6 bases lay between the germline ends. The CDR3 runs to 11 residues. Germline V gives CDR1 MDHEN, CDR2 SYDVKM. This CDR3 reads CASRVHGELFF. DNA of the CDR3: TGTGCCAGCAGGGTGCACGGGGAGCTGTTTTTT.

This clonotype occurred a few times. The chain couples TRBV14 to TRBJ2-3; TRBD1 matches 9 bases. With 5 bases clipped from V and 0 bases from J, the junction kept 3 bases outside the gene matches. The germline CDR1 and CDR2 sequences are SGHDN and FVKESK. CDR3 length: 15 amino acids. In DNA form, the CDR3 reads TGTGCCAGCAGCTACAGGGGGCCTAGCACAGATACGCAGTATTTT. This codes for CASSYRGPSTDTQYF.

This chain connects TRBV7-9 to TRBJ2-7; 7 nucleotides align to TRBD1. The CDR3 contains 14 residues. Germline V gene data show CDR1 as SEHNR and CDR2 as FQNEAQ (reference sequence). Trimming took 2 bases from V and 0 from J; bases not matched to a gene: 1. This CDR3 reads CASSLTGDSYEQYV. As DNA, the CDR3 is TGTGCCAGCAGCTTAACAGGGGACTCCTACGAGCAGTACGTC.

The rearrangement joins TRBV6-5 to TRBJ2-1; a possible D gene is TRBD2 (5 bases). Trimming pared 4 bases from V and 5 bases from J, leaving 15 bases between. Per germline, CDR1 MNHEY and CDR2 SVGAGI. The CDR3 contains 15 residues. As DNA, the CDR3 is TGTGCCAGCAGTTGGCAGACGGGGTCCGACAATGAGCAGTTCTTC. It translates to CASSWQTGSDNEQFF.

This clonotype was counted a few times. The rearrangement links TRBV20-1 to TRBJ1-4, with D tentatively TRBD1 (6 bases). CDR1 and CDR2 (germline): DFQATT, SNEGSKA (reference sequence). V lost 3 bases to trimming and J lost 5 bases, with 13 bases between them. The length of the CDR3 is 14 residues. The CDR3 sequence: CSARKGQGNEKLFF. CDR3 nucleotide sequence: TGCAGTGCTAGGAAGGGCCAGGGGAATGAAAAACTGTTTTTT.

The CDR3 loop is CSAIETPVGSYNEQFF. CDR3 sequence (DNA): TGCAGTGCTATCGAAACCCCTGTAGGCTCCTACAATGAGCAGTTCTTC. The chain links TRBV20-1 to TRBJ2-1; D remains unclear. The germline V gene has CDR1 DFQATT and CDR2 SNEGSKA (reference sequence). V lost 4 bases and J lost 0, with 16 bases in between. CDR3 size: 16 residues.

In this sample, this clonotype turned up a few times. The chain links TRBV7-2 to TRBJ1-2, with D uncertain. Trimming left V 3 bases short and J 4 bases short, with 12 bases between. The CDR3 length is 14 residues. From germline, CDR1 is SGHTA and CDR2 FQGNSA. The CDR3 nucleotides are TGTGCCAGCAGCTTCATCGGTCAGATCTATGGCTACACCTTC. The encoded protein is CASSFIGQIYGYTF.

This clonotype turned up a few times. This chain links TRBV12-3 or TRBV12-4 with TRBJ1-1; no firm D call. V was pared by 3 bases and J by 9 bases, with 11 bases between. This CDR3 contains 12 residues. As DNA, the CDR3 is TGTGCCAGCAGTTTGGCAGGATTAAAAGCTTTCTTT. Translation gives CASSLAGLKAFF.

This chain joins TRBV7-2 and TRBJ1-2; D gene uncertain. Trimming removed 2 bases at V and 2 bases at J, with 9 bases between. Germline V gene data show CDR1 as SGHTA and CDR2 as FQGNSA. The CDR3 has 14 residues. CDR3 sequence reads: CASSLSFRNYGYTF. CDR3 nucleotides: TGTGCCAGCAGCTTATCCTTTCGGAACTATGGCTACACCTTC.

In this sample, this clonotype turned up a few times. The chain recombines TRBV12-3 or TRBV12-4 with TRBJ1-2; 11 bases match TRBD1. Losses at the gene ends were 6 bases for V and 8 bases for J; bases not matched to a gene: 8. The CDR3 contains 14 residues. The chain's CDR3 is CASSRTGGGRGYTF. CDR3 DNA sequence: TGTGCCAGCAGCAGGACAGGGGGCGGTCGAGGCTACACCTTC.

Notes on this clonotype: One end of the junction fails to match germline, which may point to a read error. J is TRBJ1-3 and V is TRBV3-1, with D unclear. CDR1 LGHDT and CDR2 YNNKEL come from the germline V gene (reference sequence). This CDR3 contains 15 residues. The CDR3 is CASSQETHAGNAIYF. The CDR3, as DNA: TGTGCCAGCAGCCAAGAAACCCACGCGGGAAACGCCATATATTTT.

The rearrangement joins TRBV12-3 or TRBV12-4 to TRBJ2-3, with 8 bases fitting TRBD1. This CDR3 comprises 16 residues. V shed 5 bases and J 1 base; nucleotides not matched to a gene: 8. In DNA, the CDR3 is TGTGCCAGCAGTGCCCCTGACAGGGGCGGCACAGATACGCAGTATTTT. It encodes CASSAPDRGGTDTQYF.

Note on this clonotype: One end of the junction fails to match germline, which may point to a read error. This chain links TRBV12-3 or TRBV12-4 with TRBJ2-3; D call uncertain. The CDR3 loop spans 11 amino acids. CDR3 nucleotide sequence: TGTGCCAGCAAAGTCGCAGATGCGCAGTATTTT. Protein sequence: CASKVADAQYF.

J is TRBJ2-3 and V is TRBV12-3 or TRBV12-4; 12 nucleotides line up with TRBD1. The CDR3 totals 15 residues. J gave up 7 bases and V 4 bases, and 6 bases lay outside the gene matches. The CDR3 bases are TGTGCCAGCAGTTCCGGGACAGGGGGCCGGCATACGCAGTATTTT. Translated: CASSSGTGGRHTQYF.

This clonotype was recorded a few times. The chain has TRBV7-2 and TRBJ2-7, with 7 bases lining up with TRBD1. Trimming cost V 5 bases and J 5 bases; bases outside gene matches: 12. The CDR3 is made up of 15 amino acids. Germline loops: CDR1 SGHTA, CDR2 FQGNSA. This CDR3 is CASSTAGTAANEQYV. The DNA for the CDR3 is TGTGCCAGCAGCACTGCCGGGACAGCGGCCAACGAGCAGTACGTC.

This clonotype was recorded many times. The gene calls are TRBV5-1 and TRBJ1-2; D unclear. This CDR3 contains 13 residues. Germline assignment: CDR1 SGHRS and CDR2 YFSETQ. V lost 0 bases, J lost 4 bases, and 7 bases lay in between. The chain's CDR3 is CASSLEVFYGYTF. The CDR3 DNA sequence: TGCGCCAGCAGCTTGGAGGTTTTCTATGGCTACACCTTC.

The gene calls are TRBV5-1 and TRBJ2-7, with D unclear. V was shortened by 3 bases and J by 1 base, with 5 bases between the two germline ends. The V gene's germline CDR1 is SGHRS and CDR2 YFSETQ. The CDR3 runs to 12 residues. The DNA for the CDR3 is TGCGCCAGCAGCTGGGGTTCCTACGAGCAGTACTTC. As protein: CASSWGSYEQYF.

The CDR3 DNA is TGCAGTGCTAGAAGGGGCTCTAGCACAGATACGCAGTATTTT. It translates to CSARRGSSTDTQYF. This chain links TRBV20-1 with TRBJ2-3; D perhaps matches TRBD1 (5 bases). The CDR3 loop spans 14 amino acids. V shed 2 bases and J shed 0 bases, with 9 bases lying between them. Per germline, CDR1 DFQATT and CDR2 SNEGSKA (reference sequence).

This clonotype showed up just a few times. The rearrangement joins TRBV20-1 to TRBJ1-2, with a tentative D call TRBD1 (5 bases). V lost 3 bases to trimming and J lost 0 bases, with 8 bases between them. Germline CDR1 is DFQATT and CDR2 is SNEGSKA (reference sequence). The CDR3 spans 13 residues. CDR3 DNA: TGCAGTGCTAGTTTAGGGGCTAACTATGGCTACACCTTC. Its translation is CSASLGANYGYTF.

This clonotype has at least ten counts. The chain combines TRBV29-1 with TRBJ2-2, with D perhaps assigned TRBD1 or TRBD2 (5 bases each). Looked up from germline, CDR1 is SQVTM and CDR2 is ANQGSEA. Trimming took off 7 bases at V and 7 bases at J, with 16 bases between the two ends. This CDR3 contains 13 residues. The CDR3 region has the DNA TGCAGCGCCGCCGGGACGGGGCACGGGGAGCTGTTTTTT. Translation gives CSAAGTGHGELFF.

This chain connects TRBV12-3 or TRBV12-4 to TRBJ2-1; TRBD1 or TRBD2 may be the D gene (5 bases each). V gave up 7 bases and J gave up 4 bases, with 11 bases separating them. The CDR3 totals 13 residues. In DNA, the CDR3 is TGTGCCAGCATTCCGGGACCTTACAATGAGCAGTTCTTC. This translates into CASIPGPYNEQFF.

The chain combines TRBV3-1 with TRBJ2-1; tentatively, D is TRBD1 (5 bases). V dropped 1 base and J dropped 6 bases, with 13 bases sitting between them. Germline V gives CDR1 LGHDT, CDR2 YNNKEL (reference sequence). There are 15 residues in the CDR3. CDR3 loop: CASSQGQGIGNEQFF. CDR3 DNA sequence: TGTGCCAGCAGCCAAGGGCAGGGTATAGGCAATGAGCAGTTCTTC.

This clonotype was seen a handful of times. The rearrangement joins TRBV27 to TRBJ1-2, with a tentative D call TRBD1 (5 bases). The length of the CDR3 is 11 residues. Trimming left V 9 bases short and J 8 bases short, with 13 bases between. Germline V gene sequence: CDR1 MNHEY, CDR2 SMNVEV (reference sequence). The CDR3 region is CASRGFMGYTF. The CDR3 DNA is TGTGCCAGTAGGGGCTTTATGGGCTACACCTTC.

A few counts support this clonotype. This rearrangement joins TRBV29-1 to TRBJ1-2; possible D gene TRBD1, 5 bases. This CDR3 has 14 amino acids. Trimming cost V 1 base and J 6 bases, with 15 bases left between them. The germline V gene has CDR1 SQVTM and CDR2 ANQGSEA. The CDR3 DNA sequence: TGCAGCGTTGAAGTCGATGGTGGGGGGAATGGCTACACCTTC. Translating it yields CSVEVDGGGNGYTF.

This chain connects TRBV21-1 to TRBJ2-2; the listed D gene, TRBD2, was not tested against the DNA. TRBV21-1 is annotated as a pseudogene. The CDR3 totals 18 residues. CDR3 bases: TGTGCCAGCAGCAAAACGCGGGGCCTAGGAACTGGTTACGGGGAGCTGTTTTTT. It specifies CASSKTRGLGTGYGELFF.

The rearrangement links TRBV2 to TRBJ2-7, with D possibly matching TRBD1 (6 bases). V lost 7 bases, J lost 5 bases, and 18 bases lay in between. The V gene's germline CDR1 is SNHLY and CDR2 FYNNEI. The CDR3 is 14 amino acids. This chain's CDR3 is CASNPDRLPHEQYF. The CDR3 region has the DNA TGTGCCAGCAACCCAGACAGGTTACCCCACGAGCAGTACTTC.

This chain connects TRBV12-3 or TRBV12-4 to TRBJ2-3; 12 bases are a match to TRBD2. The CDR3 consists of 15 residues. Trimming at V came to 6 bases and at J to 4 bases, leaving 5 bases not matched to a gene. In DNA, the CDR3 is TGTGCCAGCAGGTCTAGCGGGAGGGCGTCAGATACGCAGTATTTT. Residues: CASRSSGRASDTQYF.

This clonotype was counted between two and nine times. V usage is TRBV5-1 and J usage is TRBJ2-7; 9 bases agree with TRBD1. This CDR3 region has 17 residues. Trimming removed 5 bases from V and 0 bases from J; junction bases left unmatched: 12. CDR1 SGHRS and CDR2 YFSETQ come from the germline V gene. The CDR3 sequence is CASSDKGQGPSSYEQYF. CDR3 sequence (DNA): TGCGCCAGCAGTGATAAGGGACAGGGCCCGAGCTCCTACGAGCAGTACTTC.